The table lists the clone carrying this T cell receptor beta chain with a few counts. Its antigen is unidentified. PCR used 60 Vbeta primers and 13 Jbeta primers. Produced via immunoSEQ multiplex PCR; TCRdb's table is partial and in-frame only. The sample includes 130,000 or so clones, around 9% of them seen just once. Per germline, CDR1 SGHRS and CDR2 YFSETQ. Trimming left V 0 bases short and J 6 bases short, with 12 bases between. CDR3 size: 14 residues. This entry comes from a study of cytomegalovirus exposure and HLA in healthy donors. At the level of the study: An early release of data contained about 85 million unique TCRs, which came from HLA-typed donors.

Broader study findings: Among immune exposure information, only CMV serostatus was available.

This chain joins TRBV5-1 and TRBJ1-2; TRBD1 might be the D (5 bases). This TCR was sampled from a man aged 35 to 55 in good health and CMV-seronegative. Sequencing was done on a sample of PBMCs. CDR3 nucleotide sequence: TGCGCCAGCAGCTTGGAGGGGCCGGAAGATGGCTACACCTTC. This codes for CASSLEGPEDGYTF.